This entry lists 29 T cell receptor beta chains sequenced from one sample in a study of blood T cell repertoires in COVID-19. Data came from immunoSEQ multiplex PCR; TCRdb stores just in-frame clones and leaves some out. The repertoire consists of roughly 100,000 clones, with approximately 91% occurring once and the leading ten covering 4.2%. What was sequenced was peripheral blood. The source of these receptors is a young man with acute or convalescent COVID-19.

The V gene is TRBV5-1, the J gene TRBJ1-2; TRBD1 matches at 9 bases. The V segment lost 3 bases and the J segment 7 bases; nucleotides outside the gene matches: 4. The germline gives CDR1 SGHRS, CDR2 YFSETQ. This CDR3 comprises 13 residues. CDR3 bases: TGCGCCAGCAGCTGGGGACAGGGAGGTGGCTACACCTTC. This gives the protein CASSWGQGGGYTF.

The chain couples TRBV27 to TRBJ1-5; D is uncertain. The CDR3 totals 13 residues. CDR1 and CDR2 (germline): MNHEY, SMNVEV (reference sequence). Between the trimmed V and J ends, which lost 4 bases and 9 bases, there was a span of 13 bases. CDR3 amino acids: CASSYGGVGPQHF. CDR3 sequence (DNA): TGTGCCAGCAGTTACGGCGGGGTTGGGCCCCAGCATTTT.

The rearrangement links TRBV5-6 to TRBJ1-1; D unclear. The V gene lost 1 base and the J gene lost 2 bases, with 15 bases spanning the gap. Germline V CDR1 and CDR2: SGHDT, YYEEEE. The CDR3 runs 16 residues. The CDR3 is CASSLISLEFNTEAFF. The CDR3 bases are TGTGCCAGCAGCTTGATCTCACTAGAATTTAACACTGAAGCTTTCTTT.

The V gene is TRBV9, the J gene TRBJ1-2; a possible D gene is TRBD1 (6 bases). Germline V gene data show CDR1 as SGDLS and CDR2 as YYNGEE. The CDR3 length is 14 residues. V lost 0 bases and J 4 bases, leaving 10 bases between the germline ends. DNA of the CDR3: TGTGCCAGCAGCGTAGTATCAGGGGTCTATGGCTACACCTTC. It is translated as CASSVVSGVYGYTF.

V and J are TRBV5-1 and TRBJ1-1; a weak D match, TRBD1 (6 bases). V lost 7 bases to trimming and J lost 1 base, with 14 bases between them. The CDR3 runs 14 residues. Looked up from germline, CDR1 is SGHRS and CDR2 is YFSETQ. CDR3 coding DNA: TGCGCCAGCTGCCTAGACAGGTCGAACACTGAAGCTTTCTTT. The encoded protein is CASCLDRSNTEAFF.

The chain is built from TRBV6-5 and TRBJ2-7; 7 positions agree with TRBD1. The CDR3 runs to 15 residues. Germline CDR1 MNHEY, CDR2 SVGAGI. V gave up 5 bases and J gave up 2 bases; unmatched junction bases: 9. The CDR3 DNA is TGTGCCAGCAGTCAACCGATTCAGGGGGCCTACGAGCAGTACTTC. This translates into CASSQPIQGAYEQYF.

This chain links TRBV3-1 (or the pseudogene TRBV3-2) with TRBJ2-5, with D maybe TRBD1 (6 bases). Germline V gene lookup returns CDR1 LGHDT and CDR2 YNNKEL (reference sequence). V was shortened by 3 bases and J by 9 bases, with 17 bases between the two germline ends. The CDR3 is 14 residues long. The CDR3 DNA reads as TGTGCCAGCAGCCATTCGACTACAGGGACCCCCCAGTACTTC. This codes for CASSHSTTGTPQYF.

The chain recombines TRBV23-1 with TRBJ2-7, with D maybe TRBD2 (6 bases). TRBV23-1 is recorded as an ORF, its role being uncertain. With 11 bases removed from V and 2 bases from J, the gap between germline ends came to 22 bases. This CDR3 has 15 amino acids. The CDR3, as DNA: TGCGCCCGTAACACCGGGACTCCGAGAACCTACGAGCAGTACTTC. As protein: CARNTGTPRTYEQYF.

The chain joins TRBV2 to TRBJ1-2; D is ambiguous. Germline V CDR1 and CDR2: SNHLY, FYNNEI. Trimming took 6 bases from V and 2 from J, leaving 19 bases between them. The CDR3 covers 16 residues. This CDR3 is CASRSDSAPLNYGYTF. DNA of the CDR3: TGTGCCAGCAGATCCGACTCGGCACCGCTCAACTATGGCTACACCTTC.

V and J are TRBV14 and TRBJ1-4, with D possibly matching TRBD1 (5 bases). Trimming cost V 1 base and J 6 bases, with 15 bases left between them. The CDR3 totals 16 residues. Germline V gene data show CDR1 as SGHDN and CDR2 as FVKESK. The CDR3 spells CASSQGAKGVDEKLFF. CDR3 nucleotide sequence: TGTGCCAGCAGCCAAGGCGCGAAAGGGGTAGATGAAAAACTGTTTTTT.

This clone was seen only a few times. This chain joins TRBV19 and TRBJ1-2, with no clear D. V shed 6 bases and J shed 1 base, with 9 bases lying between them. The germline CDR1 and CDR2 sequences are LNHDA and SQIVND (reference sequence). This CDR3 spans 13 amino acids. For the CDR3, the DNA is TGTGCCAGTAGCCGGCGGGGTAACTATGGCTACACCTTC. This sequence encodes CASSRRGNYGYTF.

V usage is TRBV24-1 and J usage is TRBJ2-7; 7 bases match TRBD1. This CDR3 comprises 15 residues. With V trimmed by 4 bases and J by 2 bases, 7 bases remained unmatched. Germline-derived CDR1 and CDR2 are KGHDR and SFDVKD. The CDR3 DNA reads as TGTGCCACCAGTGACACTTCGACAGGGACCTACGAGCAGTACTTC. Translating gives CATSDTSTGTYEQYF.

The chain carries TRBV19 and TRBJ1-5; 7 bases line up with TRBD1. V dropped 1 base and J dropped 6; count of bases not matched to a gene: 12. This CDR3 has 17 residues. Germline V gene data show CDR1 as LNHDA and CDR2 as SQIVND (reference sequence). CDR3 nucleotides: TGTGCCAGTAGTATAGGAACACAGGGGCTAAGGGCTCAGCCCCAGCATTTT. It translates to CASSIGTQGLRAQPQHF.

The chain carries TRBV10-3 and TRBJ1-4; no clear D gene. V was pared by 6 bases and J by 2 bases, with 7 bases between. The CDR3 contains 13 residues. The germline V gene encodes CDR1 ENHRY and CDR2 SYGVKD. The CDR3 sequence is CAIRSGTNEKLFF. CDR3 in DNA: TGTGCCATCAGGTCCGGGACTAATGAAAAACTGTTTTTT.

The chain links TRBV6-5 to TRBJ1-1; possibly TRBD1 for D (5 bases). Germline loops: CDR1 MNHEY, CDR2 SVGAGI. This CDR3 contains 13 residues. The germline V and J ends were trimmed by 7 bases and 3 bases, with 12 bases remaining between them. The DNA for the CDR3 is TGTGCCAGCATCACGGAGGGGTACACTGAAGCTTTCTTT. As protein: CASITEGYTEAFF.

V gene TRBV27 combines with J gene TRBJ1-5; 8 bases map to TRBD1. Germline-derived CDR1 and CDR2 are MNHEY and SMNVEV (reference sequence). V shed 0 bases, J shed 6 bases, and the junction held 4 bases outside the gene matches. CDR3 size: 15 residues. CDR3 nucleotides: TGTGCCAGCAGTTTATCCGGCAGGGGGCTTCAGCCCCAGCATTTT. This translates into CASSLSGRGLQPQHF.

The count of this clone is one. The J gene is TRBJ1-1, the V gene TRBV18; the match to TRBD1 covers 10 bases. This CDR3 region has 13 residues. V lost 3 bases and J lost 7; bases outside the gene matches: 2. Germline V CDR1 and CDR2: KGHSH, LQKENI. The CDR3 reads CASSPGQGNEAFF. CDR3 DNA sequence: TGTGCCAGCTCACCGGGACAGGGGAATGAAGCTTTCTTT.

V usage is TRBV27 and J usage is TRBJ1-6, with 7 bases that match TRBD1. This CDR3 has 15 amino acids. The V and J ends lost 2 bases and 7 bases, in that order; junction bases with no gene match: 5. CDR1 and CDR2 (germline): MNHEY, SMNVEV (reference sequence). CDR3 DNA: TGTGCCAGCAGTTTAGGGGACAGACTCAATTCACCCCTCCACTTT. This sequence encodes CASSLGDRLNSPLHF.

The rearrangement joins TRBV14 to TRBJ2-7, with TRBD2 identical over 11 bases. Looked up from germline, CDR1 is SGHDN and CDR2 is FVKESK. V gave up 4 bases and J gave up 5 bases; unmatched junction bases: 19. The CDR3 runs to 19 residues. CDR3 in DNA: TGTGCCAGCAGCCGAGCCATTTATTTCACTAGCGGGAGTGGGAACGAGCAGTACTTC. Translating gives CASSRAIYFTSGSGNEQYF.

V and J are TRBV30 and TRBJ2-3; D is perhaps TRBD1 (5 bases). The CDR3 spans 12 residues. Germline CDR1 is GTSNPN and CDR2 is SVGIG (reference sequence). V was cut by 1 base and J by 4 bases, with 6 bases left in between. The CDR3 nucleotides are TGTGCCTGGAGTGCCAGGGCAGATACGCAGTATTTT. Translation gives CAWSARADTQYF.

The chain links TRBV29-1 to TRBJ2-4, with D hard to call. CDR1 SQVTM and CDR2 ANQGSEA come from the germline V gene. The CDR3 spans 12 residues. Trimming took off 4 bases at V and 1 base at J, with 5 bases between the two ends. The CDR3 here is CSVGAAKNIQYF. Here the CDR3 DNA reads TGCAGCGTTGGGGCGGCCAAAAACATTCAGTACTTC.

The genes are TRBV7-6 and TRBJ1-1, with a possible D match to TRBD1 (5 bases). In germline, CDR1 is SGHVS, CDR2 FNYEAQ. This CDR3 spans 11 amino acids. Trimming took off 5 bases at V and 7 bases at J, with 8 bases between the two ends. The CDR3 region is CASSRDFEAFF. The CDR3 nucleotides read TGTGCCAGCAGCCGGGACTTTGAAGCTTTCTTT.

The CDR3 region has the DNA TGCGCCAGCAGCTTGGACCCGGGAGCCTCCTACAATGAGCAGTTCTTC. Its protein product is CASSLDPGASYNEQFF. The chain carries TRBV5-1 and TRBJ2-1, with a possible D match to TRBD2 (6 bases). Germline V gene data show CDR1 as SGHRS and CDR2 as YFSETQ. The V and J ends lost 0 bases and 0 bases respectively, with 10 bases between them. CDR3 size: 16 residues.

The chain couples TRBV24-1 to TRBJ2-1; 10 bases align to TRBD2. The CDR3 totals 16 residues. Trimming took 9 bases from V and 7 from J; bases not matched to a gene: 14. Germline V gene lookup returns CDR1 KGHDR and CDR2 SFDVKD. CDR3 protein: CATDQGSSGRLNEQFF. In nucleotides, the CDR3 is TGTGCCACCGATCAGGGTTCTAGCGGGAGATTAAATGAGCAGTTCTTC.

This chain uses TRBV9 with TRBJ1-1; D gene ambiguous. V dropped 0 bases and J dropped 4 bases, with 10 bases sitting between them. The CDR3 is 14 residues long. Germline V lookup: CDR1 SGDLS, CDR2 YYNGEE. CDR3 nucleotides: TGTGCCAGCAGCGTAGTTGTGGGGAGCACTGAAGCTTTCTTT. This codes for CASSVVVGSTEAFF.

J is TRBJ1-4 and V is TRBV14; no clear D gene. Trimming shortened V by 4 bases and J by 7 bases, and 10 bases separated the two germline ends. The V gene's germline CDR1 is SGHDN and CDR2 FVKESK. The length of the CDR3 is 13 residues. CDR3 sequence reads: CASSRLSGEKLFF. The CDR3 DNA sequence: TGTGCCAGCAGCCGCCTAAGCGGTGAAAAACTGTTTTTT.

V is TRBV5-6 and J is TRBJ1-6; TRBD1 matches at 8 bases. The length of the CDR3 is 15 residues. The junction had 4 bases not matched to a gene; V was cut back by 3 bases and J by 5 bases. Germline V gene data show CDR1 as SGHDT and CDR2 as YYEEEE. This chain's CDR3 is CASSYLDRDNSPLHF. The CDR3 nucleotides are TGTGCCAGCAGCTATTTGGACAGGGATAATTCACCCCTCCACTTT.

The chain uses TRBV13 and TRBJ1-2; perhaps TRBD1 as D (6 bases). This CDR3 spans 14 amino acids. Germline lookup yields CDR1 PRHDT and CDR2 FYEKMQ (reference sequence). V gave up 5 bases and J gave up 8 bases, with 18 bases separating them. The CDR3 coding sequence is TGTGCCAGCAGCGAACAGGGAAGGTCGGTCGGCTACACCTTC. This sequence encodes CASSEQGRSVGYTF.

The chain is built from TRBV11-2 and TRBJ1-2, with 9 nucleotides matching TRBD1. Germline CDR1 and CDR2: SGHAT and FQNNGV. V lost 0 bases and J lost 7; bases outside the gene matches: 15. This CDR3 contains 18 residues. DNA for the CDR3: TGTGCCAGCAGCTTAGACCCGGGTGGACAGGGGACAGGAGGTGGCTACACCTTC. Protein product: CASSLDPGGQGTGGGYTF.